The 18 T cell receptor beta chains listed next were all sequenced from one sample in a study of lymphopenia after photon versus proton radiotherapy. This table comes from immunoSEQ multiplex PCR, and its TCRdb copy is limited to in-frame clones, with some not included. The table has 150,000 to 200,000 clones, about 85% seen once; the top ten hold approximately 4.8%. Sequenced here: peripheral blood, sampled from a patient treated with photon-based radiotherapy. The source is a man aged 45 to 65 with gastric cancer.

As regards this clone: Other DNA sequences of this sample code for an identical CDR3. DNA for the CDR3: TGCGCCAGCAGCTCGACTGCGTCTGGAAACACCATATATTTT. Translating gives CASSSTASGNTIYF. The rearrangement uses TRBV5-1 and TRBJ1-3; D is uncertain. The V gene lost 3 bases and the J gene lost 1 base, with 8 bases spanning the gap. Looked up from germline, CDR1 is SGHRS and CDR2 is YFSETQ. The CDR3 contains 14 residues.

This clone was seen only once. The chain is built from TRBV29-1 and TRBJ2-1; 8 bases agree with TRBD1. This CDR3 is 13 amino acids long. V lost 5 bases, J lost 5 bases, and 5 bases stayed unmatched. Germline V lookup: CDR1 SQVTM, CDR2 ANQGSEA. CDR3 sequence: CSVPGQVDNEQFF. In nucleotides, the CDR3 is TGCAGCGTTCCGGGACAGGTCGACAATGAGCAGTTCTTC.

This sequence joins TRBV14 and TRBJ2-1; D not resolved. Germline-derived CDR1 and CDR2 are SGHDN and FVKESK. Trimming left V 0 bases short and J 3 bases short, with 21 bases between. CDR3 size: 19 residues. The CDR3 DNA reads TGTGCCAGCAGCCAAGATCTCGTTCCGGCCAGGCCCTTCTACAATGAGCAGTTCTTC. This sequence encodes CASSQDLVPARPFYNEQFF.

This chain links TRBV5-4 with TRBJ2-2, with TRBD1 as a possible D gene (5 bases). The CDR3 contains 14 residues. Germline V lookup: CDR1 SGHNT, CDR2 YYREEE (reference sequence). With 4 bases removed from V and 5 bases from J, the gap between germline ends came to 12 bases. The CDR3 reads CASSPGLRTGELFF. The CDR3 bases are TGTGCCAGCAGCCCAGGGTTACGGACCGGGGAGCTGTTTTTT.

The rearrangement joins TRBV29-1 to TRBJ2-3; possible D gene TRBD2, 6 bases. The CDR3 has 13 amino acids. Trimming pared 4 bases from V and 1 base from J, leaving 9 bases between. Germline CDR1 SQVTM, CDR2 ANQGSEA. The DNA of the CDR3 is TGCAGCGTTGTGGGGGGTGGCACAGATACGCAGTATTTT. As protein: CSVVGGGTDTQYF.

CDR3 sequence: CASSPEDRRNQPQHF. In DNA, the CDR3 is TGTGCCAGCAGCCCAGAAGACAGGCGCAATCAGCCCCAGCATTTT. V and J are TRBV7-8 and TRBJ1-5; D may be TRBD1 (6 bases). CDR1 is SGHVS and CDR2 is FQNEAQ in the germline V gene. V was shortened by 5 bases and J by 2 bases, with 13 bases between the two germline ends. This CDR3 is 15 amino acids long. Full variable domain (rest looked up from reference TRBV7-8 and TRBJ1-5): GAGVSQSPRYKVAKRGQDVALRCDPISGHVSLFWYQQALGQGPEFLTYFQNEAQLDKSGLPSDRFFAERPEGSVSTLKIQRTQQEDSAVYLCASSPEDRRNQPQHFGDGTRLSIL.

In nucleotides, the CDR3 is TGTGCCAGCAGTCTCGTCCGGGAGACCCAGTACTTC. Translation: CASSLVRETQYF. This chain connects TRBV5-8 to TRBJ2-5; D remains ambiguous. The CDR3 has 12 residues. The germline V and J ends were trimmed by 5 bases and 5 bases, with 10 bases remaining between them. Germline V gives CDR1 SGHTS, CDR2 YDEGEE.

The CDR3: CAWRGDRGRSLHF. CDR3 DNA: TGTGCCTGGAGGGGGGACAGGGGGCGATCCCTCCACTTT. The chain has TRBV30 and TRBJ1-6, with 12 nucleotides matching TRBD1. From germline, CDR1 is GTSNPN and CDR2 SVGIG (reference sequence). Trimming cost V 3 bases and J 14 bases; bases outside gene matches: 5. The CDR3 totals 13 residues.

In nucleotides, the CDR3 is TGTGCCAGCAGTCCCTCCGGAACAAGGGAGACCCAGTACTTC. Its protein is CASSPSGTRETQYF. V and J are TRBV7-6 and TRBJ2-5; no firm D call. CDR3 length: 14 amino acids. The V and J ends lost 6 bases and 5 bases respectively, with 16 bases between them. Germline loops: CDR1 SGHVS, CDR2 FNYEAQ.

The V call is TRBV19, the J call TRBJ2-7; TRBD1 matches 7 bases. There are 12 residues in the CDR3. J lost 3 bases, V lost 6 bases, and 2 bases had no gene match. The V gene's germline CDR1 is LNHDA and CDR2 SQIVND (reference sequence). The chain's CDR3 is CASSHRGYEQYF. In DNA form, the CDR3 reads TGTGCCAGTAGCCACAGGGGCTACGAGCAGTACTTC.

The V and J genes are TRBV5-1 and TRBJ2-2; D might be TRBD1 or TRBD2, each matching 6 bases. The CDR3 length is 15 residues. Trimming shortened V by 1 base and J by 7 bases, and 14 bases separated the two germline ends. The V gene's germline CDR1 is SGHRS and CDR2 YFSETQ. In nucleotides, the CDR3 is TGCGCCAGCAGCTTGTCCCGGGGGCGCATCGGGGAGCTGTTTTTT. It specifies CASSLSRGRIGELFF.

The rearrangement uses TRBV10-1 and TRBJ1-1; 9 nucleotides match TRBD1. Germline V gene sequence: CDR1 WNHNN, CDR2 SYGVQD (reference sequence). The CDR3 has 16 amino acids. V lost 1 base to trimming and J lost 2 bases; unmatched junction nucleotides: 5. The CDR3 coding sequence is TGCGCCAGCAGTGAGTATCCGGGACAGGGCAACACTGAAGCTTTCTTT. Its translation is CASSEYPGQGNTEAFF.

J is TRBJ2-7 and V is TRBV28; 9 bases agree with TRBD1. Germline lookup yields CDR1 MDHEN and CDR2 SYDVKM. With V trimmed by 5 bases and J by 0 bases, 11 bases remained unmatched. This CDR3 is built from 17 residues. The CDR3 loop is CASSPPGQGPFSYEQYF. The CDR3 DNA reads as TGTGCCAGCAGTCCACCGGGACAGGGACCATTCTCCTACGAGCAGTACTTC.

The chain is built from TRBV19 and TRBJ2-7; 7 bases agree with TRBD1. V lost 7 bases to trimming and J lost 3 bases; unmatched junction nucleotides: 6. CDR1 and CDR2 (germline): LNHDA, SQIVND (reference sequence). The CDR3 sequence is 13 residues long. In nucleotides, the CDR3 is TGTGCCAGTAAGATGACAGGGCTCTACGAGCAGTACTTC. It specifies CASKMTGLYEQYF.

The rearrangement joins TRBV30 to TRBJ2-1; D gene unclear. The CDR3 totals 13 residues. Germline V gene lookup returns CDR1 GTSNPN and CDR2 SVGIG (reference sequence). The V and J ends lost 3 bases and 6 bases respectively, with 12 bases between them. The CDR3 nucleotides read TGTGCCTGGAGCGAGTGGGTTAGCAATGAGCAGTTCTTC. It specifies CAWSEWVSNEQFF.

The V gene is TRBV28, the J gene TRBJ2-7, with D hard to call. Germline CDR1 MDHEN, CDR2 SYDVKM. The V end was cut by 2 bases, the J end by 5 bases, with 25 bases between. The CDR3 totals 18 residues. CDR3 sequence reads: CASSLEIQAETLLHEQYF. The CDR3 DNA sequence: TGTGCCAGCAGTTTAGAAATACAAGCTGAGACCCTCCTTCACGAGCAGTACTTC.

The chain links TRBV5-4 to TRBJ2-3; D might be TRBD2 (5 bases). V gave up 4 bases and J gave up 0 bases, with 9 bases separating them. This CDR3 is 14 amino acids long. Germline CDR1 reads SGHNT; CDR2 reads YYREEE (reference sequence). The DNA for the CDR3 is TGTGCCAGCAGCACGAGGGTTAGCACAGATACGCAGTATTTT. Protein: CASSTRVSTDTQYF.

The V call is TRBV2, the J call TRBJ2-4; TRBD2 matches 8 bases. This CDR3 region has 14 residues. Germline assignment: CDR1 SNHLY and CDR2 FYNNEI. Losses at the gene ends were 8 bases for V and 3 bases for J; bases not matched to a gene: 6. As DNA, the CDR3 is TGTGCCAGCGGCAACGGGGGGGGCAAAAACATTCAGTACTTC. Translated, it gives CASGNGGGKNIQYF.